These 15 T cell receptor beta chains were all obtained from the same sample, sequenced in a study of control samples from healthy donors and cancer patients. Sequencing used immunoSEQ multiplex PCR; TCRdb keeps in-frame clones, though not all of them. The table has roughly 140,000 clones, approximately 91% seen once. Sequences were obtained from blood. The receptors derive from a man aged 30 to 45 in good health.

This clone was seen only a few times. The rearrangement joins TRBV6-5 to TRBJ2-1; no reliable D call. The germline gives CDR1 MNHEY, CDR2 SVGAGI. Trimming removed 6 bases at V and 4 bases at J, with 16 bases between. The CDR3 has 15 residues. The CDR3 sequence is CASSPNPGRYNEQFF. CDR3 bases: TGTGCCAGCAGCCCAAATCCCGGGCGGTACAATGAGCAGTTCTTC.

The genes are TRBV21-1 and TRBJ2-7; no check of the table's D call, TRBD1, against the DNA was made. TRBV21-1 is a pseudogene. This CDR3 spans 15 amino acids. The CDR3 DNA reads TGTGCCAGCAGCAATCCGGGACAGCCTGCCTACGAGCAGTACTTC. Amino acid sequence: CASSNPGQPAYEQYF.

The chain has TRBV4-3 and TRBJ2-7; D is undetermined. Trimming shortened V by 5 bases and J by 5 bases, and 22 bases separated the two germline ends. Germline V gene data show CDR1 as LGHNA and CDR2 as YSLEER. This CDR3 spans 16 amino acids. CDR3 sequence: CASSAHVPPKGNEQYF. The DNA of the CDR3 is TGCGCCAGCAGCGCCCACGTCCCCCCGAAAGGGAACGAGCAGTACTTC.

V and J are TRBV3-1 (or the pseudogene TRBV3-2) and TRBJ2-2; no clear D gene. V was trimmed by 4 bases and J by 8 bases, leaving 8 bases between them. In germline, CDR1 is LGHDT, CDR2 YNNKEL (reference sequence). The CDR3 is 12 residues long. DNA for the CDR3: TGTGCCAGCAGCCTGAACCCGGGGGAGCTGTTTTTT. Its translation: CASSLNPGELFF.

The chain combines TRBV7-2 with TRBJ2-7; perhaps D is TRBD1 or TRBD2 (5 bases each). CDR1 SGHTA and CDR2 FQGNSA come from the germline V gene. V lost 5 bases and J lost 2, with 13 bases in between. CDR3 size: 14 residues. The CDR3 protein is CASSIGTNPYEQYF. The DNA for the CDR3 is TGTGCCAGCAGCATAGGGACGAACCCCTACGAGCAGTACTTC.

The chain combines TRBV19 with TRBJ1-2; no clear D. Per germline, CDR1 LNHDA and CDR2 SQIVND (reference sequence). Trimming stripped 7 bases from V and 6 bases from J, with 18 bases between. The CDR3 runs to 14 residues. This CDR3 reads CASIPASSGHGYTF. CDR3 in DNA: TGTGCCAGTATACCTGCTTCCTCCGGCCATGGCTACACCTTC.

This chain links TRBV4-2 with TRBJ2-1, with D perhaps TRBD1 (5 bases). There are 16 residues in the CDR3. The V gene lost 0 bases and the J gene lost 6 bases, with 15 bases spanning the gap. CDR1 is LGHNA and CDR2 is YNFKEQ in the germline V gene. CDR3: CASSQDGQGSSNEQFF. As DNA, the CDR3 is TGTGCCAGCAGCCAAGATGGGCAGGGAAGCAGCAATGAGCAGTTCTTC.

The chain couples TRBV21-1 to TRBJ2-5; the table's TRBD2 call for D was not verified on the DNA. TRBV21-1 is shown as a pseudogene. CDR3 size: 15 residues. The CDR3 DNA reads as TGTGCCAGCAGCAAAGGCGATGCTAGCGGGCCGAGATCTTACTTC. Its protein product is CASSKGDASGPRSYF.

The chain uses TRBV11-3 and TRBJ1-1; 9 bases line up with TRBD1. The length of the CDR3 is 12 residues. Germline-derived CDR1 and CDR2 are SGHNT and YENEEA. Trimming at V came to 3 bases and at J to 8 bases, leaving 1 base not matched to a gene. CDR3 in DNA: TGTGCCAGCAGCTTCGGACAGGGGGAAGCTTTCTTT. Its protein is CASSFGQGEAFF.

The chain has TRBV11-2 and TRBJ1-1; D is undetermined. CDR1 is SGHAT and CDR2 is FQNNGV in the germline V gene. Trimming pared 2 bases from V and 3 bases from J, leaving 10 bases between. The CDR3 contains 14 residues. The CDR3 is CASSLRGRDTEAFF. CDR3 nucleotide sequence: TGTGCCAGCAGCTTAAGAGGGCGAGACACTGAAGCTTTCTTT.

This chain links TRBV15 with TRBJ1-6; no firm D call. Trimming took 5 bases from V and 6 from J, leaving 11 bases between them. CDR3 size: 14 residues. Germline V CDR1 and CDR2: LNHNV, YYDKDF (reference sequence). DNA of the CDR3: TGTGCCACCAGCCCAAATCCCATTAATTCACCCCTCCACTTT. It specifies CATSPNPINSPLHF.

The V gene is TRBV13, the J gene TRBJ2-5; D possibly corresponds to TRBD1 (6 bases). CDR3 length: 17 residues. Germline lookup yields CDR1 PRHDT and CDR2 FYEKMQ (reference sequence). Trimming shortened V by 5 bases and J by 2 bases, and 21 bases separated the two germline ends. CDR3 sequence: CASSPAGGQLVQETQYF. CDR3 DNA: TGTGCCAGCAGCCCAGCTGGGGGCCAATTGGTACAAGAGACCCAGTACTTC.

The CDR3 sequence is CASSPTSAGGPYEQYF. The DNA of the CDR3 is TGTGCCAGCTCACCAACCTCAGCGGGAGGGCCTTACGAGCAGTACTTC. The chain has TRBV18 and TRBJ2-7, with 10 bases lining up with TRBD2. This CDR3 spans 16 amino acids. CDR1 and CDR2 from the germline V gene are KGHSH and LQKENI. V trimming: 2 bases; J trimming: 4 bases; junction bases outside the gene matches: 8.

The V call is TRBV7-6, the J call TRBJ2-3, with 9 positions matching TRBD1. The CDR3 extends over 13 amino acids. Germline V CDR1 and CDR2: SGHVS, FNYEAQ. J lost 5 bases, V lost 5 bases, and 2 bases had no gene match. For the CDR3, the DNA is TGTGCCAGCAGCCCGGACAGGGGAGATACGCAGTATTTT. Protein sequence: CASSPDRGDTQYF.

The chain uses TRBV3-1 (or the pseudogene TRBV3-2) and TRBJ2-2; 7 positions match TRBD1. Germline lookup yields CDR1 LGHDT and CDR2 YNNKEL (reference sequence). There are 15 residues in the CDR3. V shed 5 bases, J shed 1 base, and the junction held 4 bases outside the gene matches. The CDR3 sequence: CASSTDRKNTGELFF. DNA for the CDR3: TGTGCCAGCAGCACGGACAGGAAGAACACCGGGGAGCTGTTTTTT.